The present TCR beta chain was sequenced within a study of CD8 T cells in Susac syndrome. The germline CDR1 and CDR2 sequences are LGHDT and YNNKEL (reference sequence). The V gene end was trimmed by 0 bases and the J gene end by 4 bases; junction bases not matched to a gene: 6. The CDR3 spans 17 residues. TEMRA cells underwent FACS enrichment and CD8+ and CD4+ T cells underwent negative isolation. RNA in amounts of roughly 0.5 to 1 ug was reverse transcribed with random hexamers. TCRdb redid the calling of the immunoSEQ multiplex PCR reads with MiXCR, one entry per CDR3 protein. Among approximately 210,000 distinct CDR3 sequences, about 96% were seen once, and the ten largest hold 0.075% to 0.095%.

The V call is TRBV3-1, the J call TRBJ2-3; TRBD1 agrees at 11 bases. This TCR came from a human donor with multiple sclerosis. Sequencing was carried out using CD4+ T cells from PBMCs. The CDR3 protein is CASSQDGTGGLADTQYF. CDR3 nucleotides: TGTGCCAGCAGCCAAGATGGGACAGGGGGTCTCGCAGATACGCAGTATTTT.